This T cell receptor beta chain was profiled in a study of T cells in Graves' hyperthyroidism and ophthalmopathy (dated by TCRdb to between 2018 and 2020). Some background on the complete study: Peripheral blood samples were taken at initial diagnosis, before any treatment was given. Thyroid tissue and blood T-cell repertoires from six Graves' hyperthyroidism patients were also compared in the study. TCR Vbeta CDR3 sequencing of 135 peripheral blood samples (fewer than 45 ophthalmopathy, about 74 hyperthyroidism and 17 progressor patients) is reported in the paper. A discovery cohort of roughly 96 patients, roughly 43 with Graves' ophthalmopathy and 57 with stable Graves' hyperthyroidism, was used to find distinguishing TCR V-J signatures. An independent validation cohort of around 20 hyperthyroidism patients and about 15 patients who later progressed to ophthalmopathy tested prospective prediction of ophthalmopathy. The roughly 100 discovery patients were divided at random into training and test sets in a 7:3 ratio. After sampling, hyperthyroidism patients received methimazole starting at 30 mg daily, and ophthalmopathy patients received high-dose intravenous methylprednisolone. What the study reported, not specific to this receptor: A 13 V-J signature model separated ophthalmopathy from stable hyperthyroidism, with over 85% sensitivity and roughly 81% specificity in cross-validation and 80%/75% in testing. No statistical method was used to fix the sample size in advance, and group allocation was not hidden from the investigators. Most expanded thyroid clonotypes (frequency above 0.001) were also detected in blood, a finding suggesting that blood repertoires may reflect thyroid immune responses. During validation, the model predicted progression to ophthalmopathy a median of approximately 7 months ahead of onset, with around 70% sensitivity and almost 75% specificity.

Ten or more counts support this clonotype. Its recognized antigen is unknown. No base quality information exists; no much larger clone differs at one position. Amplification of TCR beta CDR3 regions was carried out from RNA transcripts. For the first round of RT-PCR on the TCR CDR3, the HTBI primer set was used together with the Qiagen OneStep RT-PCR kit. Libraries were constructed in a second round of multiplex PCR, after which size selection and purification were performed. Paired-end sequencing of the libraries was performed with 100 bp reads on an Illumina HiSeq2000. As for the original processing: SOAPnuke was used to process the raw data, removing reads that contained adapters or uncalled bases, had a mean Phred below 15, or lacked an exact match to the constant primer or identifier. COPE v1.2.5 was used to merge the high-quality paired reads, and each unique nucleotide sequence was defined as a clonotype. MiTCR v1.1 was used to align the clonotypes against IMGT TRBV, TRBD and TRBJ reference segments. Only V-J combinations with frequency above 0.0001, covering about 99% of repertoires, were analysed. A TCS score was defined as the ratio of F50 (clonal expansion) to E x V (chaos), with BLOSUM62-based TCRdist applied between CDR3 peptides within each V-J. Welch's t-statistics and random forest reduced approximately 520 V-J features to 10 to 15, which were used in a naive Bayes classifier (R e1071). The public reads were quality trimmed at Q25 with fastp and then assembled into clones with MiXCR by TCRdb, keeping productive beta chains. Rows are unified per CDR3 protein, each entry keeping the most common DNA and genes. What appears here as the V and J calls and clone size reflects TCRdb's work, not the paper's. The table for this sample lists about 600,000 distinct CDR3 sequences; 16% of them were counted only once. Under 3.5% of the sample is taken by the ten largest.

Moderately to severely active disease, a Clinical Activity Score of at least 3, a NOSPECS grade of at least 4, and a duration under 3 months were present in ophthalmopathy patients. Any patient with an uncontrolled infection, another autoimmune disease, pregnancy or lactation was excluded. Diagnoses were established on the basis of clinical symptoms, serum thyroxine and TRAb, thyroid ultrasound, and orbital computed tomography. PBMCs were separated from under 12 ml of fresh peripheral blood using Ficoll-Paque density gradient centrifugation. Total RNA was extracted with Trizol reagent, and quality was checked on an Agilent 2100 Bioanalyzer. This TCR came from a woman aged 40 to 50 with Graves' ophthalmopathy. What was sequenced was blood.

The sequence in DNA is TGTGCCAGCAGCATGATCGGACAGCCCGATCAGCCCCAGCATTTT. Translated, this is CASSMIGQPDQPQHF. The chain is encoded by TRBV28 joined to TRBJ1-5; TRBD1 is a weak D gene call, 6 bases matching. The CDR3 holds 15 amino acids from the cysteine to the phenylalanine. The CDR3 DNA has 45 bases and is translated from base 1. V and J lose 6 bases and 5 bases, and a span of 17 bases separates them. CDR1 and CDR2 are drawn from the germline V gene: MDHEN, SYDVKM.